The text below deals with one T cell receptor (beta chain). This clone was counted a few times. Its antigen is not yet known. No base-level quality is on record; no much larger clone is a single base apart. The CDR3 runs 17 residues from the cysteine to the phenylalanine. The CDR3 DNA has 51 bases and is translated from base 1. Trimming removed 0 bases from V and 9 bases from J; the gene matches leave 8 bases unexplained. The germline V gene sets CDR1 to MGHRA and CDR2 to YSYEKL. The data derive from a study of T cells after posttransplantation cyclophosphamide (dated by TCRdb to about 2016). About the study as a whole: The study tracked T cell repertoire reconstitution by TRB sequencing after myeloablative bone marrow transplantation using posttransplantation cyclophosphamide as GVHD prophylaxis. Antigen receptor sequencing covered samples from a few dozen PTCy-treated patients and 16 of their related bone marrow donors. Blood from all 30 or so PTCy patients who had 1-year posttransplant specimens underwent TRB sequencing. Up to about 3 additional blood samples from 2 to 5.2 years after transplant were also TRB-sequenced in 3 patients, as was pretransplant blood from several patients. Because TRA and TRB clonality were tightly correlated in fewer than ten samples, subsequent TCR analyses were focused on TRB only. Public TRB sequences were searched against a database of over 3,500 sequences associated with responses to pathogens, tumor antigens, self-antigens and alloantigens. On the study overall, not on this receptor specifically: At 1-2 months, donor-recipient similarity was low but rose over the first year, and the later blood repertoires were often dominated by donor CD8+ memory clones. The TRB repertoires of T cells infiltrating skin or GI tract showed only limited overlap with the TRB repertoires of T cells in blood. Across the approximately 47 patients, TRB clonality was highly associated with recipient CMV seropositivity and CMV reactivation, and diversity with PTCy was similar to that in the CNI/methotrexate controls.

TRB sequencing used genomic DNA with the immunoSEQ assay at survey resolution or the hsTCRB kit. On the study's bioinformatics: The immunoSEQ software was used for initial read processing, and the LymphoSeq R package was used for repertoire analyses. For each TRB dataset, clonality was calculated as 1 minus normalized Shannon entropy, and the Gini coefficient was computed as well. To infer phenotypes in unsorted samples, TRB sequences from sorted subsets of the recipient or donor were mapped onto the unsorted samples of the same recipient. The table was pulled from immuneACCESS by TCRdb, which kept in-frame rearrangements only. Such tables lose some clones; where checked, under half of the loss comes from unresolved V genes, and the rest has no known cause. The V and J calls and clone size come from that table; D and trimming were worked out from the DNA. The sample profile shows about 15,000 clones; roughly 92% of them were found once. 0.45% to 0.65% of the sample is in the top ten clones.

The treatment or condition label for this specimen denotes: high-dose cyclophosphamide on days +3 and +4 as single-agent GVHD prophylaxis. For conditioning, the PTCy patients got busulfan and fludarabine, then a related or unrelated marrow graft, followed by cyclophosphamide on days +3 and +4. PTCy-treated patients were drawn from a prospective multi-institutional clinical trial. Peripheral blood and bone marrow mononuclear cells were isolated by Ficoll-Hypaque density centrifugation and were cryopreserved. Sorting of CD4+ and CD8+ T cells, including naive and memory subsets, was performed by FACS on a FACSAria II.

The clonotype was recovered from a male patient between 60 and 69 years old who received an allogeneic stem cell transplant from a related donor and was CMV-positive. A transplant means some T cells may be of graft donor rather than patient origin. This chain joins TRBV4-1 to TRBJ2-3; the junction holds 14 bases that match TRBD2. Sequenced here: CD4+ T cells sorted from blood, sampled after allogeneic stem cell transplant with posttransplant cyclophosphamide. Here the CDR3 is given as CASSQDPGTSGGGTQYF. The DNA sequence is as follows: TGCGCCAGCAGCCAAGACCCCGGGACTAGCGGGGGAGGCACGCAGTATTTT.